Presented here are 20 T cell receptor beta chains from one specimen sequenced in a study of cytomegalovirus exposure and HLA in healthy donors (dated by TCRdb to 2016 to 2017). Receptor libraries were prepared by the immunoSEQ multiplex PCR assay. The multiplex PCR relied on a mix of 60 forward primers for TCR Vbeta segments and 13 reverse primers for TCR Jbeta segments. The table was pulled from immuneACCESS by TCRdb, which kept in-frame rearrangements only. Such tables lose some clones; where checked, under half of the loss comes from unresolved V genes, and the rest has no known cause. Present in this sample are around 120,000 clones, 75% to 85% of which were seen just once. The ten largest clones capture roughly 4% of the sample. Sample: PBMCs. The receptors here all came from a woman between 40 and 55 years old in good health and CMV-seronegative.

The V call is TRBV6-1, the J call TRBJ2-7, with 11 bases identical to TRBD2. The CDR3 sequence is 14 residues long. V lost 7 bases, J lost 1 base, and 3 bases stayed unmatched. Germline V gene sequence: CDR1 MNHNS, CDR2 SASEGT. The CDR3 DNA is TGTGCCAGCACTGGGACTAGCGGATCCTACGAGCAGTACTTC. Amino acids: CASTGTSGSYEQYF.

The chain employs TRBV27 and TRBJ1-5, with 7 bases aligning to TRBD1. Trimming removed 8 bases from V and 7 bases from J; junction bases left unmatched: 8. This CDR3 is 13 amino acids long. CDR1 is MNHEY, CDR2 SMNVEV, per germline (reference sequence). CDR3 protein: CASGKQGFQPQHF. As DNA, the CDR3 is TGTGCCAGCGGAAAACAGGGGTTCCAGCCCCAGCATTTT.

This clone was found a few times. The V and J genes are TRBV5-1 and TRBJ2-3; D is perhaps TRBD2 (6 bases). The CDR3 is made up of 14 amino acids. Germline V gene data show CDR1 as SGHRS and CDR2 as YFSETQ. Trimming removed 1 base from V and 5 bases from J, with 11 bases in between. CDR3 residues: CASSLLWRGDTQYF. CDR3 nucleotide sequence: TGCGCCAGCAGCTTGCTATGGCGGGGAGATACGCAGTATTTT.

This clone appeared a few times. The gene calls are TRBV19 and TRBJ1-2; a weak D match, TRBD1 (5 bases). V lost 5 bases and J 6 bases, leaving 16 bases between the germline ends. The CDR3 spans 14 residues. CDR1 is LNHDA, CDR2 SQIVND, per germline (reference sequence). This CDR3 is CASSSDWGLDGYTF. The CDR3 DNA is TGTGCCAGTAGTTCTGATTGGGGCTTAGATGGCTACACCTTC.

This clone was seen a handful of times. The genes are TRBV4-3 and TRBJ2-7; the match to TRBD2 covers 8 bases. Germline V gene lookup returns CDR1 LGHNA and CDR2 YSLEER. The CDR3 spans 21 residues. Trimming cost V 0 bases and J 3 bases; bases outside gene matches: 22. CDR3 in DNA: TGCGCCAGCAGCCAAGACGGACCCGGGATGGCCCGTGCGGGAGGTCTCTACGAGCAGTACTTC. Translation gives CASSQDGPGMARAGGLYEQYF.

On this clone itself: Other DNA sequences from this sample encode an identical CDR3 as well. V gene TRBV7-9 combines with J gene TRBJ1-2; the match to TRBD1 covers 7 bases. Germline V gene data show CDR1 as SEHNR and CDR2 as FQNEAQ (reference sequence). The junction had 4 bases not matched to a gene; V was cut back by 1 base and J by 5 bases. The CDR3 has 14 amino acids. CDR3 protein: CASSLGTGVYGYTF. CDR3 in DNA: TGTGCCAGCAGCTTAGGGACAGGCGTATATGGCTACACCTTC.

Comments on this clone: The junction departs from germline at one end; a sequencing error may be responsible. The chain couples TRBV7-7 to TRBJ2-5; TRBD2 matches at 7 bases. Germline V gene sequence: CDR1 SSHAT, CDR2 FNYEAQ (reference sequence). CDR3 length: 14 residues. CDR3 sequence: CASSLGGIQEAQYF. CDR3 in DNA: TGTGCTAGCAGCTTGGGAGGGATCCAAGAGGCCCAGTACTTC.

V usage is TRBV18 and J usage is TRBJ1-4; D not resolved. CDR3 length equals 14 residues. V dropped 3 bases and J dropped 2 bases, with 7 bases sitting between them. The germline V gene has CDR1 KGHSH and CDR2 LQKENI. The CDR3 region has the DNA TGTGCCAGCTCACCTCGGGAGACTAATGAAAAACTGTTTTTT. Protein sequence: CASSPRETNEKLFF.

The rearrangement joins TRBV7-8 to TRBJ1-2; maybe TRBD1 (5 bases). CDR1 SGHVS and CDR2 FQNEAQ come from the germline V gene. V lost 1 base and J lost 0, with 6 bases in between. This CDR3 is built from 14 residues. This chain's CDR3 is CASSLGQSNYGYTF. The CDR3 DNA sequence: TGTGCCAGCAGCTTAGGACAGTCTAACTATGGCTACACCTTC.

This clone was seen only a few times. The chain employs TRBV4-2 and TRBJ1-5, with D perhaps TRBD1 (6 bases). Trimming pared 4 bases from V and 1 base from J, leaving 11 bases between. Looked up from germline, CDR1 is LGHNA and CDR2 is YNFKEQ. This CDR3 has 15 residues. CDR3 nucleotides: TGTGCCAGCAGCCCCTACAGGGACAGCAATCAGCCCCAGCATTTT. Amino acids: CASSPYRDSNQPQHF.

This chain uses TRBV7-8 with TRBJ1-4; TRBD1 matches 7 bases. CDR1 is SGHVS and CDR2 is FQNEAQ in the germline V gene. This CDR3 spans 13 amino acids. Trimming at V came to 8 bases and at J to 4 bases, leaving 4 bases not matched to a gene. The CDR3 nucleotides read TGTGCCAGCCGCAGGGGGTATAATGAAAAACTGTTTTTT. Encoded protein: CASRRGYNEKLFF.

V gene TRBV7-9 combines with J gene TRBJ1-2; tentative D call: TRBD1 (5 bases). The CDR3 sequence is 14 residues long. V lost 6 bases and J 2 bases, leaving 13 bases between the germline ends. Germline values: CDR1 SEHNR, CDR2 FQNEAQ (reference sequence). This CDR3 is CASRPTGGNYGYTF. The CDR3, as DNA: TGTGCCAGCAGACCAACAGGTGGAAACTATGGCTACACCTTC.

A remark on this clone: Relative to the germline gene, one junction end is altered; a read error may explain this. The chain carries TRBV7-2 and TRBJ2-7; 8 bases fit TRBD1. This CDR3 comprises 14 residues. The germline gives CDR1 SGHTA, CDR2 FQGNSA. The CDR3 here is CASSPGRGQGFILF. The CDR3 coding sequence is TGTGCCAGCAGCCCAGGGAGAGGACAGGGATTTATCCTCTTC. Combining the CDR3 with reference TRBV7-2 and TRBJ2-7 gives the whole variable domain GAGVSQSPSNKVTEKGKDVELRCDPISGHTALYWYRQSLGQGLEFLIYFQGNSAPDKSGLPSDRFSAERTGGSVSTLTIQRTQQEDSAVYLCASSPGRGQGFILFGPGTRLTVT.

The chain employs TRBV7-8 and TRBJ2-7; 10 bases are a match to TRBD2. Germline CDR1 is SGHVS and CDR2 is FQNEAQ. With 5 bases clipped from V and 0 bases from J, the junction kept 4 bases outside the gene matches. The CDR3 totals 15 residues. CDR3 in amino acids: CASSRLAGTSYEQYF. The CDR3, as DNA: TGTGCCAGCAGCCGACTAGCGGGTACCTCCTACGAGCAGTACTTC.

V is TRBV9 and J is TRBJ1-5, with TRBD1 identical over 8 bases. Trimming removed 4 bases from V and 5 bases from J; junction bases left unmatched: 2. Germline assignment: CDR1 SGDLS and CDR2 YYNGEE. This CDR3 is 13 amino acids long. The CDR3 here is CASSTDRDQPQHF. The CDR3 DNA reads TGTGCCAGCAGCACGGACAGGGATCAGCCCCAGCATTTT.

This clone was detected once. The chain links TRBV18 to TRBJ2-3; 10 bases are shared with TRBD2. After removal of 0 bases from V and 2 bases from J, the junction contained 8 bases not matched to a gene. CDR1 is KGHSH and CDR2 is LQKENI in the germline V gene. The CDR3 spans 18 residues. The chain's CDR3 is CASSPPLSSGGNTDTQYF. CDR3 in DNA: TGTGCCAGCTCACCACCGTTGTCTAGCGGGGGAAACACAGATACGCAGTATTTT.

The V call is TRBV5-6, the J call TRBJ2-3, with 7 bases that match TRBD2. This CDR3 region has 15 residues. Germline lookup yields CDR1 SGHDT and CDR2 YYEEEE. J was trimmed by 1 base and V by 2 bases; bases with no gene match: 4. As DNA, the CDR3 is TGTGCCAGCAGCTTAACTGCGGGAGGCACAGATACGCAGTATTTT. Translation gives CASSLTAGGTDTQYF.

This chain links TRBV9 with TRBJ1-1, with TRBD1 matching 8 bases. V lost 3 bases, J lost 3 bases, and 1 base stayed unmatched. CDR1 SGDLS and CDR2 YYNGEE come from the germline V gene. The CDR3 covers 13 residues. The CDR3 DNA follows: TGTGCCAGCAGCGGACAGGGGTACACTGAAGCTTTCTTT. Amino acids: CASSGQGYTEAFF.

This chain links TRBV27 with TRBJ2-5, with 11 bases that match TRBD2. Germline V gene lookup returns CDR1 MNHEY and CDR2 SMNVEV (reference sequence). With 5 bases clipped from V and 0 bases from J, the junction kept 2 bases outside the gene matches. This CDR3 is built from 15 residues. The CDR3 sequence: CASSLAGGYQETQYF. CDR3 DNA sequence: TGTGCCAGCAGTCTAGCGGGAGGCTACCAAGAGACCCAGTACTTC.

The rearrangement uses TRBV13 and TRBJ2-7; 10 bases agree with TRBD2. Germline lookup yields CDR1 PRHDT and CDR2 FYEKMQ (reference sequence). V gave up 4 bases and J gave up 10 bases; unmatched junction bases: 7. This CDR3 region has 13 residues. CDR3 protein: CASSSQTSGAQYF. The CDR3 nucleotides read TGTGCCAGCAGCTCTCAAACTAGCGGGGCTCAGTACTTC.